Below, one T cell receptor (beta chain) is given with its context. These data are taken from a study of chemoradiotherapy in HPV16-positive cancers. The CDR3 extends over 15 amino acids. Trimming left V 2 bases short and J 7 bases short, with 17 bases between. The V gene's germline CDR1 is SGHAT and CDR2 FQNNGV. TCRdb's table, derived via immunoSEQ multiplex PCR, lists solely in-frame clones and lacks some. The table lists about 17,000 clones, just under 90% of them singletons, with more than 2% in the top ten. The chain links TRBV11-2 to TRBJ1-1; no reliable D call. The sample here was blood, taken from a patient who underwent chemoradiotherapy. The clonotype comes from a human donor with HPV-associated anogenital cancer. CDR3 bases: TGTGCCAGCAGCTTATCCTATGAGGAGGTCAATGAAGCTTTCTTT. Its translation is CASSLSYEEVNEAFF.